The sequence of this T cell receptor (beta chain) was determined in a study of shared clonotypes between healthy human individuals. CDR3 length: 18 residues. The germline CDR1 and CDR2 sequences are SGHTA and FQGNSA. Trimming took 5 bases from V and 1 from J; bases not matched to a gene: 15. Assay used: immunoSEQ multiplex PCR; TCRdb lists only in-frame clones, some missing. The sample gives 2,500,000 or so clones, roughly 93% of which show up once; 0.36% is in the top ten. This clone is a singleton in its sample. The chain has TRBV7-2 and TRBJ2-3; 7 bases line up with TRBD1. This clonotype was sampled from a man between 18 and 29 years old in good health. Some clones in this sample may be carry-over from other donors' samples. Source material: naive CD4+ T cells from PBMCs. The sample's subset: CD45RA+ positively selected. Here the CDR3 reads CASSRAYYYRGGTDTQYF. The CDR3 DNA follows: TGTGCCAGCAGCCGAGCTTATTACTACAGGGGAGGCACAGATACGCAGTATTTT.